This T cell receptor beta chain derives from a study of T cells after yellow fever vaccination (dated by TCRdb to about 2019). For the wider study: The SMART-Seq v4 Ultra Low Input RNA kit was used to prepare libraries from fractions with low cell numbers. To track T-cell clones before and after primary and booster YFV17D yellow fever vaccination, bulk TCR alpha and beta repertoires were sequenced longitudinally. Blood was drawn at multiple timepoints before and after primary and secondary immunization, with bulk PBMC replicates and cell subsets isolated. Two healthy male donors made up the cohort, one aged 18 to 29 years and the other aged 30 to 39 years. General study outcomes and caveats: The secondary T-cell response was found to be weaker but faster than the primary response, with a peak reached on day 5 rather than on day 15. Because abundant contaminating clonotypes from the bulk population could be contained in FACS-sorted repertoires, computational filtering was required. After the booster, most clones that had expanded after primary vaccination were detected again (around 97% of CD4 and around 88% of CD8), suggesting broad maintenance of memory. A small fraction of clonotypes appeared in both the CD4 and CD8 compartments, likely as a result of convergent recombination. Because only two donors were included in the study, the extent to which the findings can be generalized is limited.

Explained via the paper, the treatment or condition label denotes: live attenuated yellow fever vaccine strain. At each blood-draw timepoint, two biological replicates of bulk PBMCs were obtained. A standard Ficoll-Paque protocol was used to isolate PBMCs from peripheral blood. TriZol was used to extract RNA from bulk PBMCs, CD4 and CD8 fractions, and dextramer-positive and dextramer-negative fractions. This clonotype appeared a few times. The target of this receptor is not known. Base qualities are not provided; no much larger clone lies one nucleotide away. TCR cDNA was synthesized by 5'RACE template switching, which introduced a universal primer site and unique molecular identifiers. cDNA synthesis was primed from both the TCR alpha and TCR beta constant segments. Two PCR steps were used to amplify libraries, with sample barcodes and sequencing adapters being added in the second step. Libraries were sequenced on Illumina HiSeq 2500 (2x100 bp) or NovaSeq (2x150 bp). In the paper's pipeline: MIGEC was used to demultiplex reads and collapse the reads into UMI consensus sequences, and MiXCR was used for V(D)J alignment. Clonotypes responding to the vaccine were identified with edgeR on replicate PBMC samples, with the criteria of FDR below 0.01 and a log2 fold change above 5 up to day 15. CD4 or CD8 identity was assigned to each bulk clonotype according to whether the clonotype was present at higher abundance in the sequenced CD4 repertoire or the sequenced CD8 repertoire. Through fastp at Q25 and MiXCR, TCRdb rebuilt clones from the public reads, retaining in-frame beta chains. Identical CDR3 protein sequences are pooled into one entry, listed with their most common genes and DNA. TCRdb's processing, not the authors' own work, is the source of the V and J calls. This sample comprises 450,000 to 550,000 distinct CDR3 sequences, around a fifth of them detected only once. The ten largest clones represent approximately 16% of the sample.

Including the terminal cysteine and phenylalanine, the CDR3 comprises 16 residues. Only the CDR3 DNA stays, 48 bases, in frame from base 1. Trimming removed 4 bases from V and 7 bases from J, leaving 21 bases between the germline ends. The germline V gene gives CDR1 as SGHRS and CDR2 as YFSETQ. Sequences were derived from PBMCs, sampled 21 days after the first yellow fever vaccination. This chain is built from TRBV5-1 and TRBJ1-3, and the D gene may be TRBD1, 5 bases matching. The TCR comes from a man aged 18-30 years who received the YFV17D yellow fever vaccine. The DNA sequence is as follows: TGCGCCAGCAGCGAGAACACCGGGACCGCGTTTAACACCATATATTTT. This gives the protein CASSENTGTAFNTIYF.